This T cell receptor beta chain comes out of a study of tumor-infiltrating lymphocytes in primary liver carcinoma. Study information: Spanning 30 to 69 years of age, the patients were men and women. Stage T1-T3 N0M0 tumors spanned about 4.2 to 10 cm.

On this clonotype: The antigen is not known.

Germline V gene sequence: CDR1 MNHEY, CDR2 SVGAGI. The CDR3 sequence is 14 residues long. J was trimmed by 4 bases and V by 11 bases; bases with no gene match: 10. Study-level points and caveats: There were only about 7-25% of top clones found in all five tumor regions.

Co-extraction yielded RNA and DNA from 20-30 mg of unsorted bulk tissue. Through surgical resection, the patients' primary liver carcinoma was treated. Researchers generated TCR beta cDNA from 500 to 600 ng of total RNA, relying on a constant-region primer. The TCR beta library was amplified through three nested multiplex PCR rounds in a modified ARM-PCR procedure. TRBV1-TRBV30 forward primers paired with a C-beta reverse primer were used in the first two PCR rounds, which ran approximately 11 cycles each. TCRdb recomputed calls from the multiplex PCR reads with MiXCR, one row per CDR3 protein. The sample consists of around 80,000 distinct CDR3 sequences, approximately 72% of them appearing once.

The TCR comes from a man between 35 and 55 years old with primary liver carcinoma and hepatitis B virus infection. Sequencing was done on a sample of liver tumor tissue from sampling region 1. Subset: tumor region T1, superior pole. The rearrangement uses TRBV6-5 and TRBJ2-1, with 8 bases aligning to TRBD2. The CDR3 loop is CAGARLAPYNEQFF. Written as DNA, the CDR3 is TGTGCCGGTGCCCGACTAGCGCCATACAATGAGCAGTTCTTC.